This TCR beta chain was sequenced during a study of response to subunit inactivated influenza vaccine. Trimming took off 1 base at V and 5 bases at J, with 8 bases between the two ends. The CDR3 contains 13 residues. CDR1 is SGHVS and CDR2 is FQNEAQ in the germline V gene. TCRdb analysed the RT-PCR reads with MiXCR anew, one entry per CDR3 protein. The data show about 500,000 distinct CDR3 sequences, roughly 13% seen once. This specimen consisted of PBMCs from blood, obtained roughly 46 days after vaccination. The clonotype comes from a man aged 50 or older who received an inactivated influenza vaccine. This chain joins TRBV7-8 and TRBJ1-1; D is uncertain. This CDR3 reads CASSLVTGTEAFF. CDR3 nucleotide sequence: TGTGCCAGCAGCTTAGTCACGGGGACTGAAGCTTTCTTT.